Listed here are 9 T cell receptor beta chains from one sample, sequenced in a study of shared clonotypes between healthy human individuals. Sequencing used immunoSEQ multiplex PCR; TCRdb keeps in-frame clones, though not all of them. The table records roughly 640,000 clones, around 97% of them present only once. Sequencing was performed on naive CD4+ T cells sorted from blood. Subset given: CD45RA+ positively selected. The source is a woman in her 30s in good health.

The rearrangement uses TRBV9 and TRBJ2-3; 11 nucleotides align to TRBD2. CDR1 is SGDLS, CDR2 YYNGEE, per germline. The CDR3 runs 18 residues. J lost 0 bases, V lost 0 bases, and 6 bases had no gene match. Here the CDR3 reads CASSVGIAGGRSTDTQYF. CDR3 coding DNA: TGTGCCAGCAGCGTAGGAATAGCGGGAGGGCGAAGCACAGATACGCAGTATTTT.

J is TRBJ1-4 and V is TRBV5-1, with a weak D call TRBD1 (5 bases). CDR1 and CDR2 from the germline V gene are SGHRS and YFSETQ. The CDR3 runs to 15 residues. V gave up 1 base and J gave up 5 bases, with 12 bases separating them. The CDR3 region is CASSLIGALNEKLFF. The CDR3 region has the DNA TGCGCCAGCAGCTTGATCGGGGCCTTGAATGAAAAACTGTTTTTT.

This chain joins TRBV27 and TRBJ2-7, with TRBD1 matching over 10 bases. This CDR3 comprises 16 residues. Trimming removed 6 bases from V and 5 bases from J; junction bases left unmatched: 13. Germline V gives CDR1 MNHEY, CDR2 SMNVEV (reference sequence). CDR3 loop: CASSALGTGDLDEQYF. The CDR3 DNA reads TGTGCCAGCAGCGCCCTCGGGACAGGGGACTTAGACGAGCAGTACTTC.

CDR3 sequence: CAISESATQYF. The CDR3 DNA follows: TGTGCCATCAGTGAGTCGGCTACCCAGTACTTC. The V gene is TRBV10-3, the J gene TRBJ2-5; no clear D gene. V was clipped by 0 bases and J by 8 bases, with 4 bases between them. CDR1 is ENHRY, CDR2 SYGVKD, per germline. This CDR3 is 11 amino acids long.

This clone is a singleton in its sample. The genes are TRBV10-2 and TRBJ2-1, with 10 bases lining up with TRBD2. The CDR3 sequence is 17 residues long. Losses at the gene ends were 0 bases for V and 5 bases for J; bases not matched to a gene: 7. Germline assignment: CDR1 WSHSY and CDR2 SAAADI. In DNA form, the CDR3 reads TGCGCCAGCAGTGAGTCGATGGGACTAGCGACGAACAATGAGCAGTTCTTC. Translation gives CASSESMGLATNNEQFF.

This rearrangement joins TRBV11-2 to TRBJ2-3; 7 bases are a match to TRBD2. This CDR3 comprises 16 residues. From germline, CDR1 is SGHAT and CDR2 FQNNGV. J lost 5 bases, V lost 5 bases, and 13 bases had no gene match. Written as DNA, the CDR3 is TGTGCCAGCAGCCCAAGTCGGGGAGGGCTAAGAGATACGCAGTATTTT. This translates into CASSPSRGGLRDTQYF.

V usage is TRBV6-1 and J usage is TRBJ2-5, with D possibly matching TRBD1 (5 bases). CDR1 is MNHNS and CDR2 is SASEGT in the germline V gene. The CDR3 covers 12 residues. The V end lost 4 bases, the J end lost 7 bases, and 10 bases lay between the germline ends. The CDR3 nucleotides are TGTGCCAGCAGTGTGAGCCAGGGGACCCAGTACTTC. It yields the protein CASSVSQGTQYF.

The chain joins TRBV11-1 to TRBJ2-3; 10 positions match TRBD2. V dropped 1 base and J dropped 3; count of bases not matched to a gene: 10. CDR1 SGHAT and CDR2 FQDESV come from the germline V gene (reference sequence). The CDR3 consists of 18 residues. CDR3 residues: CASSLERLAGAGTDTQYF. The CDR3 DNA reads as TGTGCCAGCAGCTTAGAACGGCTAGCGGGAGCAGGAACAGATACGCAGTATTTT.

CDR3 nucleotides: TGCGCCAGCAGCCCGGGACCGACGAGCTCCTACGAGCAGTACTTC. It specifies CASSPGPTSSYEQYF. V is TRBV5-1 and J is TRBJ2-5; the D call may be TRBD1 or TRBD2 (5 bases each). The assigned J gene may be wrong: the sequence end matches TRBJ2-7 better. This CDR3 has 15 residues. The germline V gene encodes CDR1 SGHRS and CDR2 YFSETQ.